This T cell receptor beta chain was captured by sequencing in a study of early T cells in non-severe SARS-CoV-2 infection. Overall study context: Chains were not paired, and sequencing was done on bulk RNA from unsorted whole blood. Broader study findings: Matching against VDJdb likely underestimated virus-specific expansions, favoring anti-spike CD8.

This clonotype has ten or more counts. Its target is unknown. Germline V CDR1 and CDR2: LGHDT, YNNKEL (reference sequence). Trimming shortened V by 4 bases and J by 2 bases, and 12 bases separated the two germline ends. This CDR3 contains 14 residues. Unique molecular identifiers (one per individual cDNA molecule) were attached. TCRdb analysed the 5' RACE reads with MiXCR anew, one entry per CDR3 protein. The repertoire has some 120,000 distinct CDR3 sequences, about 15% of them found once; the top ten carry roughly 22%. Specimen: whole blood. The V gene is TRBV3-1, the J gene TRBJ2-7, with a tentative D call TRBD1 (6 bases). The TCR originated in an adult who was a healthcare worker with PCR-confirmed SARS-CoV-2 infection or an uninfected control (not recorded which). CDR3 protein: CASSRRQDTYEQYF. The CDR3 DNA reads as TGTGCCAGCAGCCGCAGACAGGACACCTACGAGCAGTACTTC.